The text below deals with one T cell receptor (beta chain). The antigen is unknown. The data belong to a study of Ad26.COV2.S vaccination and SARS-CoV-2 variants. Study observations and caveats: After vaccination, reports described spike-specific CD8+ and CD4+ T cell responses as showing substantial breadth. Across vaccine and placebo recipients, the breadth of non-spike TCRs was similar. Possible underestimation of total T cell responses by the TCR breadth and depth analyses was noted.

Here immunoSEQ multiplex PCR was the method, and the copy in TCRdb shows in-frame clones only, minus some. The repertoire holds about 350,000 clones, around 88% seen once, with approximately 5% in the top ten. Treatment noted: about 20 received Ad26.COV2.S at low or high dose, single or two shots; five or six received placebo; per-sample allocation not given. The samples were gathered on day 63 after the first injection of vaccine or placebo. This Boston cohort included adults aged 18-55 years. Losses at the gene ends were 1 base for V and 6 bases for J; bases not matched to a gene: 12. CDR1 is SGHRS, CDR2 YFSETQ, per germline. The CDR3 length is 18 residues.

The input for sequencing was peripheral blood, taken in a trial of Ad26.COV2.S vaccine versus placebo. The origin of this receptor is a person between 18 and 60 years old who received the Ad26.COV2.S COVID-19 vaccine or a placebo. This chain links TRBV5-1 with TRBJ2-7, with TRBD2 matching 14 bases. CDR3: CASSLYGPGLAGEGEQYF. CDR3 coding DNA: TGCGCCAGCAGCTTGTATGGTCCGGGACTAGCGGGAGAGGGCGAGCAGTACTTC.